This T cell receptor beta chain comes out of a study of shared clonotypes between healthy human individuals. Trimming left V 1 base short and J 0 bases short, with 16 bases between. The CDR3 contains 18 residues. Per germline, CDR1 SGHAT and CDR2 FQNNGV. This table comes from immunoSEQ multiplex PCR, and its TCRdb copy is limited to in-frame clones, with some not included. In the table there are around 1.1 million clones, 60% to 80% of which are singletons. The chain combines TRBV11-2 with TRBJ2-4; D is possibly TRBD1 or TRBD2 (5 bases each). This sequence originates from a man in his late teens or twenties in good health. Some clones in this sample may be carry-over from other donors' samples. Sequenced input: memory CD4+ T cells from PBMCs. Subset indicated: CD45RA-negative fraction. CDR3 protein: CASSLAGRVPRAKNIQYF. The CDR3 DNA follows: TGTGCCAGCAGCTTAGCGGGGCGGGTCCCACGAGCCAAAAACATTCAGTACTTC. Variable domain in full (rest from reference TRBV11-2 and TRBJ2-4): EAGVAQSPRYKIIEKRQSVAFWCNPISGHATLYWYQQILGQGPKLLIQFQNNGVVDDSQLPKDRFSAERLKGVDSTLKIQPAKLEDSAVYLCASSLAGRVPRAKNIQYFGAGTRLSVL.